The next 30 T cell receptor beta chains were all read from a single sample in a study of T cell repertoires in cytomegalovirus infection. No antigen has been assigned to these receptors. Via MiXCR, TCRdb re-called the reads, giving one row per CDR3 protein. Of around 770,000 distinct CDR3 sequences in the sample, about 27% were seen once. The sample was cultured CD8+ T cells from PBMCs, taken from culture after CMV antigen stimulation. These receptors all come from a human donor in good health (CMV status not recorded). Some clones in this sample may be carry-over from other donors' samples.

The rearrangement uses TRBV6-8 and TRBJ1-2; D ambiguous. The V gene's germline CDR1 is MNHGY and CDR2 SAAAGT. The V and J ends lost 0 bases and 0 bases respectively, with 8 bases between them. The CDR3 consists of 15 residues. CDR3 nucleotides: TGTGCCAGCAGTTACTCGGAAAGTCCTAACTATGGCTACACCTTC. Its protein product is CASSYSESPNYGYTF.

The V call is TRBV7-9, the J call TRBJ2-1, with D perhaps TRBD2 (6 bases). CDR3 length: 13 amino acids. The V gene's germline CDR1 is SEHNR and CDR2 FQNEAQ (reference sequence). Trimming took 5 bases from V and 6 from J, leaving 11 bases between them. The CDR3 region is CASSPGGLNEQFF. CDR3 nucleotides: TGTGCCAGCAGCCCCGGGGGACTCAATGAGCAGTTCTTC.

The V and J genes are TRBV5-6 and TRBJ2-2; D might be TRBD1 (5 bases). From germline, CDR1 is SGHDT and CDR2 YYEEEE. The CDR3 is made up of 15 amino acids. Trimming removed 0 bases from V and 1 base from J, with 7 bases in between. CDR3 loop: CASSLGTLNTGELFF. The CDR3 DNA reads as TGTGCCAGCAGCTTGGGGACACTGAACACCGGGGAGCTGTTTTTT.

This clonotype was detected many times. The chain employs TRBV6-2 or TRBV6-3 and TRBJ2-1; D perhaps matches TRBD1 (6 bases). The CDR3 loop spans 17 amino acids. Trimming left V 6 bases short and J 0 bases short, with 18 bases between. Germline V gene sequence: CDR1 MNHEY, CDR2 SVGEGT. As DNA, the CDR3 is TGTGCCAGCAGAACCATCCGGACAGTAAGCTCCTACAATGAGCAGTTCTTC. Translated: CASRTIRTVSSYNEQFF.

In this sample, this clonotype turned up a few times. As DNA, the CDR3 is TGTGCCAGTAGTGCCCTGACAGGGGCCAACACCGGGGAGCTGTTTTTT. Translation gives CASSALTGANTGELFF. V is TRBV19 and J is TRBJ2-2; 8 bases align to TRBD1. CDR3 length equals 16 residues. V gave up 5 bases and J gave up 2 bases; unmatched junction bases: 7. Per the germline V gene, CDR1 is LNHDA and CDR2 is SQIVND (reference sequence).

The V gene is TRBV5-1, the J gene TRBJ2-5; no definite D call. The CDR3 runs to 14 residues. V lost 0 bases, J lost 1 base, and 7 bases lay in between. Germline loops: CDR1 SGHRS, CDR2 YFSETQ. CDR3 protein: CASSLEPTQETQYF. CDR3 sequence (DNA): TGCGCCAGCAGCTTGGAACCAACCCAAGAGACCCAGTACTTC.

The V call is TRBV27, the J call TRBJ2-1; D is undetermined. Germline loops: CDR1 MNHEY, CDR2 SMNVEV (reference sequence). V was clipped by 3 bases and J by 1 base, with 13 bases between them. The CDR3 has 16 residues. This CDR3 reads CASSFGSLGSYNEQFF. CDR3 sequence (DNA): TGTGCCAGCAGTTTTGGCAGTCTGGGTTCCTACAATGAGCAGTTCTTC.

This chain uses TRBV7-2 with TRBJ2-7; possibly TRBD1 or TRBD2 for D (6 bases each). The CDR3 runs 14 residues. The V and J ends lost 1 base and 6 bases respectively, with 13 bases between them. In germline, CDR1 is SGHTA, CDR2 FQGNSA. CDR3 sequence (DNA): TGTGCCAGCAGCTTAGTGACGGGGGCGATCGAGCAGTACTTC. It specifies CASSLVTGAIEQYF.

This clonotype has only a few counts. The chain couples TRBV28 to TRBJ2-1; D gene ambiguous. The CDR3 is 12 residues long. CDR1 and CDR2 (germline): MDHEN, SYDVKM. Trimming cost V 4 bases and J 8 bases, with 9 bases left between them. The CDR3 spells CASSSHLDEQFF. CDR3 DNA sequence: TGTGCCAGCAGTTCTCACCTGGATGAGCAGTTCTTC.

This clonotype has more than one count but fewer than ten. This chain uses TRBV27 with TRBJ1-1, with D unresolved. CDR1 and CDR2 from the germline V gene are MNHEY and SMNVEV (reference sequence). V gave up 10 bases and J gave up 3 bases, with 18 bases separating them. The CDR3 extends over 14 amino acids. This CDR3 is CATFFGRPDTEAFF. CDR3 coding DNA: TGTGCCACCTTCTTCGGGCGTCCCGACACTGAAGCTTTCTTT.

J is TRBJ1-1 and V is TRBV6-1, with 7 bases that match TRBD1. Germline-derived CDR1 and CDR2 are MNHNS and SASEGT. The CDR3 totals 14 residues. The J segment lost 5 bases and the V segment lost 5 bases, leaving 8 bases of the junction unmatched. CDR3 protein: CASSYQGGRTEAFF. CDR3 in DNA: TGTGCCAGCAGTTATCAGGGGGGGAGGACTGAAGCTTTCTTT.

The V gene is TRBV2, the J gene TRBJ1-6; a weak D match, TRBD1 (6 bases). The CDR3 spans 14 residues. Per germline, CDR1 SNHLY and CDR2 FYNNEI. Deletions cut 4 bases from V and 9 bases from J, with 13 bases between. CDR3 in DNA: TGTGCCAGCAGTGTGACGGGGGGCTTTTCACCCCTCCACTTT. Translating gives CASSVTGGFSPLHF. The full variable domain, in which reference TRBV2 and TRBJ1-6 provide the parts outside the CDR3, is EPEVTQTPSHQVTQMGQEVILRCVPISNHLYFYWYRQILGQKVEFLVSFYNNEISEKSEIFDDQFSVERPDGSNFTLKIRSTKLEDSAMYFCASSVTGGFSPLHFGNGTRLTVT.

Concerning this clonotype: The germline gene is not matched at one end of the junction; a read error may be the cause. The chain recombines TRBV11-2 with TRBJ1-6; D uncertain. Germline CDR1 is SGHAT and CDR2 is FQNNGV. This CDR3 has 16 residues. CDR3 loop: CTSSLDPDTRWSPLHF. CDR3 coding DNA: TGTACCAGCAGCTTAGATCCCGACACGCGTTGGTCACCCCTCCACTTT.

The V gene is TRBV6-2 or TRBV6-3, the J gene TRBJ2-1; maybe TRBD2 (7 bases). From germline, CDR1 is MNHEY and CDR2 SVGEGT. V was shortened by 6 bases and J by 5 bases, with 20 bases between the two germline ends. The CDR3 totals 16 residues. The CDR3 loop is CASSRSAGALDNEQFF. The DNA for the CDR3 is TGTGCCAGCAGCCGATCCGCGGGGGCCCTCGACAATGAGCAGTTCTTC.

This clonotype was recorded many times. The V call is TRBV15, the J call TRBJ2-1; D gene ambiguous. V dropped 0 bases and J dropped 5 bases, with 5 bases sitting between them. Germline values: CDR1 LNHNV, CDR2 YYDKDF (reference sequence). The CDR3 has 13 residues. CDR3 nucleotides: TGTGCCACCAGCAGAGATCGGCACAATGAGCAGTTCTTC. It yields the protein CATSRDRHNEQFF. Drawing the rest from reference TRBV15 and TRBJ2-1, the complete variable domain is DAMVIQNPRYQVTQFGKPVTLSCSQTLNHNVMYWYQQKSSQAPKLLFHYYDKDFNNEADTPDNFQSRRPNTSFCFLDIRSPGLGDTAMYLCATSRDRHNEQFFGPGTRLTVL.

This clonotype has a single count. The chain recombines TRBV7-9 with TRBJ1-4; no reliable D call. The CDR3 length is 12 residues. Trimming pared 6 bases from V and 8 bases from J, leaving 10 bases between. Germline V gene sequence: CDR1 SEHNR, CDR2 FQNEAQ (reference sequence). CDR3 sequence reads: CASRNSGEKLFF. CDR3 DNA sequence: TGTGCCAGCAGGAATTCTGGAGAAAAACTGTTTTTT.

CDR3 coding DNA: TGTGCCAGCAGCCACTGGTCCCAGCGGGGGGGCACAGATACGCAGTATTTT. Translated, it gives CASSHWSQRGGTDTQYF. The chain combines TRBV3-1 with TRBJ2-3; 9 nucleotides line up with TRBD2. The trim removed 3 bases at V and 1 base at J, leaving 8 bases unmatched. In germline, CDR1 is LGHDT, CDR2 YNNKEL (reference sequence). The CDR3 is 17 residues long.

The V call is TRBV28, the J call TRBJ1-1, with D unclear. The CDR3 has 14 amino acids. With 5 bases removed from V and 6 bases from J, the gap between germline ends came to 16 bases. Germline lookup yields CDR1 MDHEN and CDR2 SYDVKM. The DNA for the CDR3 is TGTGCCAGCAGTCCTGGACGGTCATGGGCTGAAGCTTTCTTT. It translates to CASSPGRSWAEAFF.

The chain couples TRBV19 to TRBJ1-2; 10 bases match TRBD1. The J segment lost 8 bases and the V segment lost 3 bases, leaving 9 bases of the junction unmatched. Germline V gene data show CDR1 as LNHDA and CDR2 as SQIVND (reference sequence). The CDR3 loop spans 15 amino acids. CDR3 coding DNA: TGTGCCAGTAGTATCTCCTTTGGGGACAGGGGAGGCTACACCTTC. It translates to CASSISFGDRGGYTF.

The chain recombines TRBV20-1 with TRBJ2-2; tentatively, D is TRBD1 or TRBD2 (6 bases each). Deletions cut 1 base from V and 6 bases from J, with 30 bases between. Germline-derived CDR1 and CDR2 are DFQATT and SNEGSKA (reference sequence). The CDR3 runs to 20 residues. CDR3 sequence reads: CSARGVEGGSGIRFAGELFF. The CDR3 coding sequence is TGCAGTGCTAGAGGGGTTGAAGGGGGGTCGGGCATAAGGTTCGCCGGGGAGCTGTTTTTT.

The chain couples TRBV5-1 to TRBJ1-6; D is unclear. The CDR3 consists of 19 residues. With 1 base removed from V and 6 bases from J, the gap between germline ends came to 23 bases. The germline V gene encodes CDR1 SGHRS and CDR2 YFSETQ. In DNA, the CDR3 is TGCGCCAGCAGCTTGTTGGGCCCAGGCGTCAAGACGGCTAATTCACCCCTCCACTTT. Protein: CASSLLGPGVKTANSPLHF.

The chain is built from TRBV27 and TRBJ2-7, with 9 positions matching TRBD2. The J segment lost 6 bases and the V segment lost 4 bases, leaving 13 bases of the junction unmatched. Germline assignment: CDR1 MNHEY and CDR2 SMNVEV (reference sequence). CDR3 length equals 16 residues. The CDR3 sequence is CASSSSRGTSFFEQYF. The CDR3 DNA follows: TGTGCCAGCAGTTCTTCTCGTGGGACTAGCTTCTTCGAGCAGTACTTC.

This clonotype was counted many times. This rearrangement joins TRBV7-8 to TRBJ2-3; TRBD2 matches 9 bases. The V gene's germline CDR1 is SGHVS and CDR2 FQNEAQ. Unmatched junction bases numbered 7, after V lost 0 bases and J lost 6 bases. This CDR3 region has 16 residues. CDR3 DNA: TGTGCCAGCAGCTTAGCGCTGCGGGGGGGCCGTGATACGCAGTATTTT. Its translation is CASSLALRGGRDTQYF. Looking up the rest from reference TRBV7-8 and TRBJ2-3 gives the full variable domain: GAGVSQSPRYKVAKRGQDVALRCDPISGHVSLFWYQQALGQGPEFLTYFQNEAQLDKSGLPSDRFFAERPEGSVSTLKIQRTQQEDSAVYLCASSLALRGGRDTQYFGPGTRLTVL.

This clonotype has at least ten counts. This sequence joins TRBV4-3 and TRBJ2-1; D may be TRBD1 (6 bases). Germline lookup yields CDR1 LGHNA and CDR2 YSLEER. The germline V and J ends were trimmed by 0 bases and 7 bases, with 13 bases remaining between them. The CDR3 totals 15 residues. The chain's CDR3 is CASSQDGGRGNEQFF. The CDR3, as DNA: TGCGCCAGCAGCCAAGATGGGGGAAGGGGGAATGAGCAGTTCTTC.

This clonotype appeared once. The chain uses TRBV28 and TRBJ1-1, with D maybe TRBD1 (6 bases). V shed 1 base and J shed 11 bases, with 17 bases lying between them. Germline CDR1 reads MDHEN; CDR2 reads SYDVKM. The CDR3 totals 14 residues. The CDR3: CASSLYGGAVEAFF. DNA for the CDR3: TGTGCCAGCAGTTTATATGGGGGGGCAGTGGAGGCTTTCTTT.

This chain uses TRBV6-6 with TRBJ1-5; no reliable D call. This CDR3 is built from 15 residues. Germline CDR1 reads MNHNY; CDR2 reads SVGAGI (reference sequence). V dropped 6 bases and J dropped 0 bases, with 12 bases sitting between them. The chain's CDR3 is CASRVEGFSNQPQHF. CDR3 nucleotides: TGTGCCAGCAGGGTCGAGGGCTTTAGCAATCAGCCCCAGCATTTT.

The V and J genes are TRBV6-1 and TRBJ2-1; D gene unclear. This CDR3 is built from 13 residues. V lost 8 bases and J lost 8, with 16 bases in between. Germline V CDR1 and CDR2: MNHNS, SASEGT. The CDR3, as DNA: TGTGCCAGCTCTACTCCACAGAGTGATGAGCAGTTCTTC. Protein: CASSTPQSDEQFF.

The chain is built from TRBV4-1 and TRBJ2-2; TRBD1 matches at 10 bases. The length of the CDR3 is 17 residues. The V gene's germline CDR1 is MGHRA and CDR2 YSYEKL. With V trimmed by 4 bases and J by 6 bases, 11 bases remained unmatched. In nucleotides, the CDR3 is TGCGCCAGCAGCCCACTGACAGGGGGCGTTAACGCCGGGGAGCTGTTTTTT. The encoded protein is CASSPLTGGVNAGELFF.

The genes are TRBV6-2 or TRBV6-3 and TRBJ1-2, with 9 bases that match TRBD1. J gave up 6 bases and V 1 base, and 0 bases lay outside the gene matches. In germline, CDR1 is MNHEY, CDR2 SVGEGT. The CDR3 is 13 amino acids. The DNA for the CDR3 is TGTGCCAGCAGTTACTGGACAGGGGATGGCTACACCTTC. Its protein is CASSYWTGDGYTF.

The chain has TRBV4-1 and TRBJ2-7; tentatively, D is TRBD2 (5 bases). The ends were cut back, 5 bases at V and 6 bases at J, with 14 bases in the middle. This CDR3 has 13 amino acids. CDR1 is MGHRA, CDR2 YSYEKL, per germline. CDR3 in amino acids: CASSSRIEGEQYF. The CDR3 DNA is TGCGCCAGCAGCTCCAGGATAGAGGGCGAGCAGTACTTC.